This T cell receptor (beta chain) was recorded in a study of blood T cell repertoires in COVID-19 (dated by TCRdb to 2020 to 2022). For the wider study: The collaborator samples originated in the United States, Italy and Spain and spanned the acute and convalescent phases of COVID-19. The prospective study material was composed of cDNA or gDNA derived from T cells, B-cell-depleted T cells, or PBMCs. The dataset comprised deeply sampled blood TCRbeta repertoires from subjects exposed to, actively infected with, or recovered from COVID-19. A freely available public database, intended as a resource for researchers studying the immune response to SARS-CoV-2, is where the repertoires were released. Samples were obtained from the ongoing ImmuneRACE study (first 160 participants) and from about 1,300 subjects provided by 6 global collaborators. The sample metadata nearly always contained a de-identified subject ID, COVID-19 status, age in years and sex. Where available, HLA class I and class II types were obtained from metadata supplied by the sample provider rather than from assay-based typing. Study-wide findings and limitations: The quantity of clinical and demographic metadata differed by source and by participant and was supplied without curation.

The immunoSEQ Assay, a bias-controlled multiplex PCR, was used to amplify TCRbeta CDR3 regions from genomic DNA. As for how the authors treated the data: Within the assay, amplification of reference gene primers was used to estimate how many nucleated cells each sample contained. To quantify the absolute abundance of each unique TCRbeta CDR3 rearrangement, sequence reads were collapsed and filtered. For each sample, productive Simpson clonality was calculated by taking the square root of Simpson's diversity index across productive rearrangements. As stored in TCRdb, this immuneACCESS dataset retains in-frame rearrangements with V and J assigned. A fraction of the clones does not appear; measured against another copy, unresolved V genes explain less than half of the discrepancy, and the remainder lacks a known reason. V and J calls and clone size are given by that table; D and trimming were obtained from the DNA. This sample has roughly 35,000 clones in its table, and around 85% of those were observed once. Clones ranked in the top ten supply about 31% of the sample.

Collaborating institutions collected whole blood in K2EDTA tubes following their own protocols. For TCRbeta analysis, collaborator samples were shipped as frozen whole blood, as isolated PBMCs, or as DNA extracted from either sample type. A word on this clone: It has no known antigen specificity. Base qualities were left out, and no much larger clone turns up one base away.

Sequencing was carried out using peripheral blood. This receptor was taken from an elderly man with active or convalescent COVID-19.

The nucleotide sequence reads as follows: TGTGCCAGCAGCTTACGAGACTTCCGCGAGCAGTACTTC. Its protein product is CASSLRDFREQYF. Recombination connected TRBV7-8 to TRBJ2-7, with no confident D gene call. Cut back by 2 bases and 6 bases, the V and J ends lie 11 bases apart. From cysteine to phenylalanine, the CDR3 is 13 amino acids long. The entry retains the CDR3 DNA only, 39 bases that are in frame from base 1. The germline V gene specifies SGHVS as CDR1 and FQNEAQ as CDR2.